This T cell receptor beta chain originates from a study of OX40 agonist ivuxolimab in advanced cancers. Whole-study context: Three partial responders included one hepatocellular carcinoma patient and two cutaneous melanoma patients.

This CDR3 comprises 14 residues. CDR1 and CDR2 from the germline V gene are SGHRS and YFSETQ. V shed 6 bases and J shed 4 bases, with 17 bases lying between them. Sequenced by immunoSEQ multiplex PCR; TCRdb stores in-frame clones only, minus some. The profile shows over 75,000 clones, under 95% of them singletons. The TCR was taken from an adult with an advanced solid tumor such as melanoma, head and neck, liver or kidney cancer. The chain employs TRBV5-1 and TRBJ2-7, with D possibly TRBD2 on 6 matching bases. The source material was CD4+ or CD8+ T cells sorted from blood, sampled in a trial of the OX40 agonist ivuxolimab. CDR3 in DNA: TGCGCCAGCACGGACGACGTGGGGGGTTACGAGCAGTACTTC. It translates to CASTDDVGGYEQYF.